One sample yielded the 10 T cell receptor beta chains listed below, sequenced in a study of control samples from healthy donors and cancer patients. The assay was immunoSEQ multiplex PCR, and TCRdb's table has in-frame clones only and misses some. The sample yields some 410,000 clones, around 90% seen once. The source material was PBMCs. These receptors all stem from a man between 40 and 49 years old with head and neck cancer.

The J gene is TRBJ2-7, the V gene TRBV4-1, with D possibly called TRBD1 or TRBD2 (5 bases each). V lost 4 bases and J lost 8, with 30 bases in between. Per the germline V gene, CDR1 is MGHRA and CDR2 is YSYEKL. The CDR3 has 18 residues. Here the CDR3 DNA reads TGCGCCAGCAGCCCTGCCGGGGCGGAGAATAGACTTCTAATGCAGCAGTACTTC. The encoded protein is CASSPAGAENRLLMQQYF.

The V gene is TRBV5-8, the J gene TRBJ2-1; D unresolved. V lost 3 bases to trimming and J lost 3 bases, with 13 bases between them. The CDR3 runs to 15 residues. Germline CDR1 is SGHTS and CDR2 is YDEGEE. CDR3 in DNA: TGTGCCAGCAGCTCTGACCGGAGTATCTACAATGAGCAGTTCTTC. Amino acid sequence: CASSSDRSIYNEQFF.

The V and J genes are TRBV11-3 and TRBJ2-7, with 8 bases fitting TRBD1. Germline loops: CDR1 SGHNT, CDR2 YENEEA. The trim removed 5 bases at V and 5 bases at J, leaving 14 bases unmatched. This CDR3 is 16 amino acids long. CDR3 sequence (DNA): TGTGCCAGCAGCCCCTCCGCGGTCAGGGGGCTCCACGAGCAGTACTTC. Its translation is CASSPSAVRGLHEQYF.

The rearrangement uses TRBV6-1 and TRBJ2-1, with 12 bases aligning to TRBD1. In germline, CDR1 is MNHNS, CDR2 SASEGT. Trimming at V came to 2 bases and at J to 7 bases, leaving 12 bases not matched to a gene. The CDR3 runs to 18 residues. CDR3 amino acids: CASSEWFSGTGGRNEQFF. The CDR3 region has the DNA TGTGCCAGCAGTGAATGGTTCTCCGGGACAGGGGGCCGGAATGAGCAGTTCTTC.

The chain joins TRBV28 to TRBJ1-2; 9 nucleotides line up with TRBD1. Trimming at V came to 8 bases and at J to 5 bases, leaving 6 bases not matched to a gene. In germline, CDR1 is MDHEN, CDR2 SYDVKM. The CDR3 loop spans 13 amino acids. CDR3 protein: CASGTGGVYGYTF. The CDR3 nucleotides are TGTGCCAGCGGAACAGGGGGCGTTTATGGCTACACCTTC.

The chain links TRBV5-5 to TRBJ1-2; D gene uncertain. The germline gives CDR1 SGHKS, CDR2 YYEKEE (reference sequence). This CDR3 contains 13 residues. The V and J ends lost 3 bases and 2 bases respectively, with 8 bases between them. The CDR3 bases are TGTGCCAGCAGCTACGGCAGAAACTATGGCTACACCTTC. Its protein product is CASSYGRNYGYTF.

This chain joins TRBV19 and TRBJ1-4, with D possibly being TRBD1 (6 bases). Trimming removed 2 bases at V and 6 bases at J, with 13 bases between. The CDR3 runs to 15 residues. CDR1 is LNHDA, CDR2 SQIVND, per germline (reference sequence). CDR3 nucleotide sequence: TGTGCCAGTAGTATATCCGAGGGGGTTGATGAAAAACTGTTTTTT. Its translation is CASSISEGVDEKLFF.

The J gene is TRBJ1-1, the V gene TRBV9; no firm D call. Germline loops: CDR1 SGDLS, CDR2 YYNGEE. The CDR3 is 15 residues long. Trimming pared 4 bases from V and 3 bases from J, leaving 16 bases between. CDR3 DNA sequence: TGTGCCAGCAGCAGGCGGCGGAGGGCGGACACTGAAGCTTTCTTT. Protein product: CASSRRRRADTEAFF. The complete variable domain, with remaining parts taken from reference TRBV9 and TRBJ1-1, reads DSGVTQTPKHLITATGQRVTLRCSPRSGDLSVYWYQQSLDQGLQFLIQYYNGEERAKGNILERFSAQQFPDLHSELNLSSLELGDSALYFCASSRRRRADTEAFFGQGTRLTVV.

The chain combines TRBV5-1 with TRBJ2-5; a weak D match, TRBD1 (5 bases). The CDR3 contains 14 residues. The V end lost 2 bases, the J end lost 5 bases, and 13 bases lay between the germline ends. CDR1 is SGHRS, CDR2 YFSETQ, per germline. The CDR3, as DNA: TGCGCCAGCAGCTTTAGGGGTGACGGGGAGACCCAGTACTTC. Translated: CASSFRGDGETQYF. The whole variable domain, remainder taken from reference TRBV5-1 and TRBJ2-5, is KAGVTQTPRYLIKTRGQQVTLSCSPISGHRSVSWYQQTPGQGLQFLFEYFSETQRNKGNFPGRFSGRQFSNSRSEMNVSTLELGDSALYLCASSFRGDGETQYFGPGTRLLVL.

The chain employs TRBV5-5 and TRBJ1-5, with D unclear. CDR3 size: 12 residues. The V gene's germline CDR1 is SGHKS and CDR2 YYEKEE (reference sequence). The V and J ends lost 4 bases and 3 bases respectively, with 5 bases between them. The CDR3, as DNA: TGTGCCAGCAGCCAGAACAATCAGCCCCAGCATTTT. It encodes CASSQNNQPQHF.